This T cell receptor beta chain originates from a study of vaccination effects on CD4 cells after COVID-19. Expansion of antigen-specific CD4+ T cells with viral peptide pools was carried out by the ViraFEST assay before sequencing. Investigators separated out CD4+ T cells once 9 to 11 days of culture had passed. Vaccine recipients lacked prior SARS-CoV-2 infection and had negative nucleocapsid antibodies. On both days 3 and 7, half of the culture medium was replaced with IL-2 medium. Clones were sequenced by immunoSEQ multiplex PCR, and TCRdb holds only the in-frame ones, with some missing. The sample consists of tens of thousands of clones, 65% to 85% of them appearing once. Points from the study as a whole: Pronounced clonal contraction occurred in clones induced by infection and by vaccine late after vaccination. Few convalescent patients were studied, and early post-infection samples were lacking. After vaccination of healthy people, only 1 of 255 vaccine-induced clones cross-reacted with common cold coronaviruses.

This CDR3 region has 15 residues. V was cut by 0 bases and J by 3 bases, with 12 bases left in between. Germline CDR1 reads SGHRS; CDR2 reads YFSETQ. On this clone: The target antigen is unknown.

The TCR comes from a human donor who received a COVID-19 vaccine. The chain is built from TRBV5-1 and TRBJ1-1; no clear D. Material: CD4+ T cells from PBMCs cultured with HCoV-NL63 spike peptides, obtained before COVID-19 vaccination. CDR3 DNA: TGCGCCAGCAGCTTGGTCGGGGATTCTGACACTGAAGCTTTCTTT. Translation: CASSLVGDSDTEAFF.